This is a list of T cell receptor beta chains from one sample in a study of blood T cell repertoires in COVID-19. TCRdb keeps only in-frame clones here, not all; method: immunoSEQ multiplex PCR. The repertoire consists of about 300,000 clones, with about 85% occurring once and the leading ten covering approximately 5.3%. Input material: PBMCs or T cells enriched from blood (not recorded which). These receptors were collected from a woman aged 30 to 39 who had recovered from COVID-19. CDR3s include the opening cysteine and the closing phenylalanine or tryptophan. The order of the fields is V gene, D gene, clone size, J gene, CDR3 DNA, CDR3 protein. A D gene is named only where the DNA matches it firmly. Clone size is stated in some rows and not others, as once, few, many or a class when expanded.

v_gene: TRBV5-8
d_gene: -
abundance: -
j_gene: TRBJ1-5
CDR3nt: TGTGCCAGCAGCAGGGGCCTAGTGGGCAATCAGCCCCAGCATTTT
CDR3aa: CASSRGLVGNQPQHF

v_gene: TRBV6-5
d_gene: TRBD1
abundance: -
j_gene: TRBJ1-1
CDR3nt: TGTGCCAGCTCGGGACAGATGAACACTGAAGCTTTCTTT
CDR3aa: CASSGQMNTEAFF

v_gene: TRBV6-5
d_gene: TRBD1
abundance: once
j_gene: TRBJ1-1
CDR3nt: TGTGCCAGCAGCGACAGGGTGAACACTGAAGCTTTCTTT
CDR3aa: CASSDRVNTEAFF

v_gene: TRBV6-6
d_gene: TRBD1
abundance: -
j_gene: TRBJ1-1
CDR3nt: TGTGCCAGTCTCAGTTCCGGGACAGGGCGGACTGAAGCTTTCTTT
CDR3aa: CASLSSGTGRTEAFF

v_gene: TRBV18
d_gene: TRBD1
abundance: -
j_gene: TRBJ1-6
CDR3nt: TGTGCCAGCTCACCAGGGGTCCAGGGGGATTCACCCCTCCACTTT
CDR3aa: CASSPGVQGDSPLHF

v_gene: TRBV7-2
d_gene: -
abundance: once
j_gene: TRBJ2-7
CDR3nt: TGTGCCAGCAGCTTAGGCCTAGGAGACGAGCAGTACTTC
CDR3aa: CASSLGLGDEQYF

v_gene: TRBV6-5
d_gene: TRBD1
abundance: once
j_gene: TRBJ2-3
CDR3nt: TGTGCCAGCAGATCCGGACAGGGGGTCACAGATACGCAGTATTTT
CDR3aa: CASRSGQGVTDTQYF

v_gene: TRBV27
d_gene: -
abundance: -
j_gene: TRBJ1-1
CDR3nt: TGTGCCAGCAGTTTTACTCCCCCGGGGAACACTGAAGCTTTCTTT
CDR3aa: CASSFTPPGNTEAFF

v_gene: TRBV5-1
d_gene: -
abundance: -
j_gene: TRBJ2-7
CDR3nt: TGCGCCAGCAGCTTGGTGGGGGAGCTGCGGGATGAGCAGTACTTC
CDR3aa: CASSLVGELRDEQYF

v_gene: TRBV12-3/TRBV12-4
d_gene: -
abundance: -
j_gene: TRBJ2-3
CDR3nt: TGTGCCAGCCGGGATAAGGGAGGTACGCAGTATTTT
CDR3aa: CASRDKGGTQYF

v_gene: TRBV7-9
d_gene: -
abundance: -
j_gene: TRBJ2-1
CDR3nt: TGTGCCAGCAGCTCTGGACTTTTCCCGCAGTTCTTC
CDR3aa: CASSSGLFPQFF

v_gene: TRBV5-1
d_gene: -
abundance: few
j_gene: TRBJ2-5
CDR3nt: TGCGCCAGCAGCGGGCCTGGGGGGTACCAAGAGACCCAGTACTTC
CDR3aa: CASSGPGGYQETQYF

v_gene: TRBV7-2
d_gene: TRBD2
abundance: -
j_gene: TRBJ2-1
CDR3nt: TGTGCCAGCAGCTTAGAACTAGCGCATGAGCAGTTCTTC
CDR3aa: CASSLELAHEQFF

v_gene: TRBV5-1
d_gene: -
abundance: -
j_gene: TRBJ2-2
CDR3nt: TGCGCCAGCAGCGATTCACAGAACACCGGGGAGCTGTTTTTT
CDR3aa: CASSDSQNTGELFF

v_gene: TRBV7-2
d_gene: -
abundance: once
j_gene: TRBJ1-2
CDR3nt: TGTGCCAGCAGAACAGAGATATCCTATGGCTACACCTTC
CDR3aa: CASRTEISYGYTF

v_gene: TRBV6-5
d_gene: -
abundance: -
j_gene: TRBJ1-5
CDR3nt: TGTGCCAGCAGTCTATACAGGGAAGGCAATCAGCCCCAGCATTTT
CDR3aa: CASSLYREGNQPQHF

v_gene: TRBV7-2
d_gene: -
abundance: -
j_gene: TRBJ1-1
CDR3nt: TGTGCCAGCAGCTTAGATAGCGGGGGCGCATCCGCTGAAGCTTTCTTT
CDR3aa: CASSLDSGGASAEAFF

v_gene: TRBV7-9
d_gene: TRBD1
abundance: -
j_gene: TRBJ1-5
CDR3nt: TGTGCCAGCAGCCTGACAGGGGGCAATCAGCCCCAGCATTTT
CDR3aa: CASSLTGGNQPQHF

v_gene: TRBV11-2
d_gene: -
abundance: few
j_gene: TRBJ2-7
CDR3nt: TGTGCCAGCAGCTTAGATGTCTGGGCGCCCTACGAGCAGTACTTC
CDR3aa: CASSLDVWAPYEQYF

v_gene: TRBV30
d_gene: TRBD1
abundance: -
j_gene: TRBJ1-1
CDR3nt: TGTGCCTTCTCAGGGGGCAAGACTTTCTTT
CDR3aa: CAFSGGKTFF

v_gene: TRBV28
d_gene: -
abundance: -
j_gene: TRBJ2-3
CDR3nt: TGTGCCAGCAGTGCGACGTCCCCGGGGACAGATACGCAGTATTTT
CDR3aa: CASSATSPGTDTQYF

v_gene: TRBV19
d_gene: -
abundance: -
j_gene: TRBJ1-1
CDR3nt: TGTGCCGCCCGGAGGGCCACTGAAGCTTTCTTT
CDR3aa: CAARRATEAFF

v_gene: TRBV18
d_gene: TRBD1
abundance: once
j_gene: TRBJ1-5
CDR3nt: TGTGCCAGCTCACAACTCGGACAGGCTCGGACGCAGCCCCAGCATTTT
CDR3aa: CASSQLGQARTQPQHF

v_gene: TRBV30
d_gene: TRBD1
abundance: -
j_gene: TRBJ1-6
CDR3nt: TGTGCCTGGACCGGGACAGGCGGCTATAATTCACCCCTCCACTTT
CDR3aa: CAWTGTGGYNSPLHF

v_gene: TRBV9
d_gene: -
abundance: -
j_gene: TRBJ2-2
CDR3nt: TGTGCCAGCAGCGCCTCCGCCGGGTCCGGGAGCACCGGGGAGCTGTTTTTT
CDR3aa: CASSASAGSGSTGELFF

v_gene: TRBV5-1
d_gene: TRBD2
abundance: once
j_gene: TRBJ2-7
CDR3nt: TGCGCCAGCAGCTTGGCCGGGGGGGACTACGAGCAGTACTTC
CDR3aa: CASSLAGGDYEQYF

v_gene: TRBV11-2
d_gene: -
abundance: -
j_gene: TRBJ1-2
CDR3nt: TGTGCCAGCAGCTTAGGGCAGGTGGGCGGCTACACCTTC
CDR3aa: CASSLGQVGGYTF

v_gene: TRBV6-6
d_gene: TRBD1
abundance: -
j_gene: TRBJ1-5
CDR3nt: TGTGCCAGCACCCGGACAGGTTTGGATCAGCCCCAGCATTTT
CDR3aa: CASTRTGLDQPQHF

v_gene: TRBV5-8
d_gene: TRBD1
abundance: -
j_gene: TRBJ2-1
CDR3nt: TGTGCCAGCAGCAAGGGACAGGCATACAATGAGCAGTTCTTC
CDR3aa: CASSKGQAYNEQFF

v_gene: TRBV24-1
d_gene: TRBD1
abundance: -
j_gene: TRBJ1-2
CDR3nt: TGTGCCACCAGTGGAAAAGACAGGGACTATGGCTACACCTTC
CDR3aa: CATSGKDRDYGYTF

v_gene: TRBV7-6
d_gene: -
abundance: -
j_gene: TRBJ2-2
CDR3nt: TGTGCCAGCAGCCAGGAATTGGATGGGGAGCTGTTTTTT
CDR3aa: CASSQELDGELFF

v_gene: TRBV30
d_gene: TRBD1
abundance: few
j_gene: TRBJ1-6
CDR3nt: TGTGCCTGGAGTGTAGGGGACAGGGGCTTCCCCCTCCACTTT
CDR3aa: CAWSVGDRGFPLHF

v_gene: TRBV6-6
d_gene: -
abundance: -
j_gene: TRBJ1-5
CDR3nt: TGTGCCAGCAGGAACGGAGAGGGCAATCAGCCCCAGCATTTT
CDR3aa: CASRNGEGNQPQHF

v_gene: TRBV4-1
d_gene: TRBD2
abundance: -
j_gene: TRBJ2-5
CDR3nt: TGCGCCAGCAGCCAAGGGGCAGCGGGGGGGCTAAACCAAGAGACCCAGTACTTC
CDR3aa: CASSQGAAGGLNQETQYF

v_gene: TRBV10-1
d_gene: -
abundance: -
j_gene: TRBJ2-7
CDR3nt: TGCGCCAGCAGTCGGCAGGGGGGATACGAGCAGTACTTC
CDR3aa: CASSRQGGYEQYF

v_gene: TRBV9
d_gene: -
abundance: -
j_gene: TRBJ1-1
CDR3nt: TGTGCCAGCAGCCAGGCCCCCATGAACACTGAAGCTTTCTTT
CDR3aa: CASSQAPMNTEAFF

v_gene: TRBV27
d_gene: -
abundance: -
j_gene: TRBJ1-6
CDR3nt: TGTGCCAGCAAAAAGCCCGGGGCACCCCTCCACTTT
CDR3aa: CASKKPGAPLHF

v_gene: TRBV27
d_gene: -
abundance: -
j_gene: TRBJ1-2
CDR3nt: TGTGCCAGCAGTCCTCCCCGGGGATTGGGGTTTGGCTACACCTTC
CDR3aa: CASSPPRGLGFGYTF

v_gene: TRBV4-1
d_gene: TRBD1
abundance: -
j_gene: TRBJ1-1
CDR3nt: TGCGCCAGCAGCCGAGGACAGGGTATGAACACTGAAGCTTTCTTT
CDR3aa: CASSRGQGMNTEAFF